A single sample is the source of the 7 T cell receptor beta chains below, sequenced in a study of cytomegalovirus exposure and HLA in healthy donors. Primers: 60 Vbeta forward and 13 Jbeta reverse. The table came from immunoSEQ multiplex PCR; TCRdb's copy has only in-frame clones and leaves some out. The listing contains over 45,000 clones. Source material: PBMCs. These receptors were taken from a middle-aged woman in good health and CMV-seronegative.

The chain combines TRBV4-2 with TRBJ1-3, with 8 bases aligning to TRBD1. V shed 1 base, J shed 2 bases, and the junction held 1 base outside the gene matches. Germline V lookup: CDR1 LGHNA, CDR2 YNFKEQ. The CDR3 runs 15 residues. This chain's CDR3 is CASSQGTGTGNTIYF. The DNA for the CDR3 is TGTGCCAGCAGCCAAGGGACAGGGACTGGAAACACCATATATTTT.

V is TRBV7-2 and J is TRBJ1-1; 8 bases align to TRBD1. CDR3 size: 13 residues. Trimming removed 3 bases from V and 6 bases from J; junction bases left unmatched: 3. From germline, CDR1 is SGHTA and CDR2 FQGNSA. The CDR3 here is CASSLTGVAEAFF. The CDR3 DNA is TGTGCCAGCAGCTTGACAGGGGTCGCTGAAGCTTTCTTT.

The gene calls are TRBV7-9 and TRBJ2-3; 9 bases are a match to TRBD1. J gave up 5 bases and V 4 bases, and 10 bases lay outside the gene matches. From germline, CDR1 is SEHNR and CDR2 FQNEAQ (reference sequence). This CDR3 comprises 16 residues. The CDR3 is CASSSRWGQGGDTQYF. The CDR3, as DNA: TGTGCCAGCAGCTCACGGTGGGGACAGGGTGGAGATACGCAGTATTTT.

Comment on this clone: At the DNA level, this CDR3 is encoded by other sequences in the same sample as well. The chain uses TRBV6-6 and TRBJ1-1; D might be TRBD1 (6 bases). The germline V gene has CDR1 MNHNY and CDR2 SVGAGI (reference sequence). V was shortened by 2 bases and J by 2 bases, with 9 bases between the two germline ends. The CDR3 is 14 residues long. For the CDR3, the DNA is TGTGCCAGCAGTTACGGGGACACAAACACTGAAGCTTTCTTT. Translated: CASSYGDTNTEAFF.

The chain joins TRBV29-1 to TRBJ1-1; 11 bases agree with TRBD1. Per germline, CDR1 SQVTM and CDR2 ANQGSEA. The V and J ends lost 2 bases and 6 bases, in that order; junction bases with no gene match: 2. This CDR3 is 13 amino acids long. CDR3 in DNA: TGCAGCGTTGAAAGGGGACAGGGGGCTGAAGCTTTCTTT. This translates into CSVERGQGAEAFF.

The chain recombines TRBV7-9 with TRBJ2-1, with 9 bases lining up with TRBD1. The germline V gene has CDR1 SEHNR and CDR2 FQNEAQ (reference sequence). The CDR3 runs to 14 residues. V gave up 5 bases and J gave up 15 bases; unmatched junction bases: 14. The CDR3 region is CASSRGTGPQLRFF. The CDR3 nucleotides are TGTGCCAGCAGCAGAGGGACAGGGCCCCAATTGAGGTTCTTC. Supplemented by reference TRBV7-9 and TRBJ2-1, the full variable domain reads DTGVSQNPRHKITKRGQNVTFRCDPISEHNRLYWYRQTLGQGPEFLTYFQNEAQLEKSRLLSDRFSAERPKGSFSTLEIQRTEQGDSAMYLCASSRGTGPQLRFFGPGTRLTVL.

The gene calls are TRBV6-6 and TRBJ1-1, with D possibly being TRBD1 (6 bases). CDR1 is MNHNY, CDR2 SVGAGI, per germline (reference sequence). The CDR3 extends over 11 amino acids. DNA of the CDR3: TGTGCAGCAGGGGTCCACACTGAAGCTTTCTTT. Translating it yields CAAGVHTEAFF.